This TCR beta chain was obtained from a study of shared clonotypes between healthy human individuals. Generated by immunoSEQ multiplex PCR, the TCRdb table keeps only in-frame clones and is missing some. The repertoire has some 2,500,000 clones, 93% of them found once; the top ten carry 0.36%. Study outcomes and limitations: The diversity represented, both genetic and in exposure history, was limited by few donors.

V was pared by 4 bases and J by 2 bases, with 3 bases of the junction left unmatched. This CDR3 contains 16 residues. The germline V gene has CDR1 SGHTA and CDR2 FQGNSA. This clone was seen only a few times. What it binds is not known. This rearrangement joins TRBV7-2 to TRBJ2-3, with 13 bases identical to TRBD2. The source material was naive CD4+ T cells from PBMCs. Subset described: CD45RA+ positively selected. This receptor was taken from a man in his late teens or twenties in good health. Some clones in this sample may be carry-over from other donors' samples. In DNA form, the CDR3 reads TGTGCCAGCAGCTCGGGACTAGCGGGATTCACAGATACGCAGTATTTT. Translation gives CASSSGLAGFTDTQYF.